This T cell receptor (beta chain) was profiled in a study of T cell responses to AZD1222 COVID-19 vaccine. TCRdb's copy holds only in-frame clones and misses some; the assay was immunoSEQ multiplex PCR. The sample includes some 150,000 clones, roughly 89% of them seen just once. The germline V gene encodes CDR1 LGHDT and CDR2 YNNKEL (reference sequence). The CDR3 is 13 residues long. This clone was detected only once. Its antigen is still unknown. Study conclusions and caveats: Increased Spike-specific TCR breadth and depth were observed after two AZD1222 doses. Regions 160-218 and 743-854 held dominance among vaccine-associated CD4 TCRs, which spanned spike. Unmutated variant regions reportedly attract nearly half of all spike-specific TCRs. Donors skewed white British and female; clonal diversity was possibly underestimated.

Here the sequenced sample was peripheral blood, taken on day 0 of AZD1222 vaccination. The chain links TRBV3-1 (or the pseudogene TRBV3-2) to TRBJ2-7, with 10 bases matching TRBD2. The sequence was obtained from an adult in good health. The CDR3 DNA reads as TGTGCTTGCGGGCCTAGCGGGGGATACGAGCAGTACTTC. This codes for CACGPSGGYEQYF.